Shown below are 10 T cell receptor beta chains from a single sample sequenced in a study of response to subunit inactivated influenza vaccine. TCRdb ran MiXCR on the RT-PCR reads and lists one entry per CDR3 protein. This sample carries fewer than 800,000 distinct CDR3 sequences, approximately 14% of them seen once, and the ten largest clones take about 9.9%. The sequenced sample was PBMCs from blood, obtained 11 to 12 days after vaccination. The receptors derive from a man over 45 who received an inactivated influenza vaccine.

V is TRBV20-1 and J is TRBJ2-7; D may be TRBD1 or TRBD2 (5 bases each). Trimming took off 2 bases at V and 4 bases at J, with 9 bases between the two ends. The CDR3 totals 12 residues. CDR1 DFQATT and CDR2 SNEGSKA come from the germline V gene (reference sequence). CDR3 protein: CSARYEGYEQYF. The CDR3, as DNA: TGCAGTGCTAGATACGAGGGGTACGAGCAGTACTTC.

The chain joins TRBV27 to TRBJ2-2; 8 bases align to TRBD1. V trimming: 3 bases; J trimming: 7 bases; junction bases outside the gene matches: 16. Germline V lookup: CDR1 MNHEY, CDR2 SMNVEV (reference sequence). The CDR3 is made up of 18 amino acids. The CDR3: CASSLPLKGTGAVGELFF. CDR3 bases: TGTGCCAGCAGTTTGCCCCTCAAGGGGACAGGTGCCGTCGGGGAGCTGTTTTTT.

Many counts were recorded for this clonotype. J is TRBJ2-7 and V is TRBV5-1; 7 nucleotides match TRBD1. Germline trimming cut 2 bases from V and 0 bases from J; bases unmatched to any gene: 5. The CDR3 spans 15 residues. CDR1 is SGHRS and CDR2 is YFSETQ in the germline V gene. CDR3 amino acids: CASSLRQGNSYEQYF. In nucleotides, the CDR3 is TGCGCCAGCAGCTTAAGACAGGGAAACTCCTACGAGCAGTACTTC. The whole variable domain, filled in from reference TRBV5-1 and TRBJ2-7, reads KAGVTQTPRYLIKTRGQQVTLSCSPISGHRSVSWYQQTPGQGLQFLFEYFSETQRNKGNFPGRFSGRQFSNSRSEMNVSTLELGDSALYLCASSLRQGNSYEQYFGPGTRLTVT.

In its sample, this clonotype was seen many times. The rearrangement links TRBV28 to TRBJ1-1; D perhaps matches TRBD1 (6 bases). Per germline, CDR1 MDHEN and CDR2 SYDVKM. The CDR3 loop spans 12 amino acids. Trimming pared 6 bases from V and 8 bases from J, leaving 13 bases between. The CDR3 spells CASRLRDKEAFF. As DNA, the CDR3 is TGTGCCAGCAGACTCCGGGACAAAGAAGCTTTCTTT.

On this clonotype: The junction and the germline gene differ at one end; a read error may be behind it. CDR3 protein: CTSSEYRGGPYNEQFF. In DNA form, the CDR3 reads TGTACCAGCAGTGAATATCGGGGGGGCCCCTACAATGAGCAGTTCTTC. The chain has TRBV2 and TRBJ2-1, with TRBD2 identical over 8 bases. The germline gives CDR1 SNHLY, CDR2 FYNNEI. This CDR3 is 16 amino acids long.

V usage is TRBV12-3 or TRBV12-4 and J usage is TRBJ2-5, with a tentative D call TRBD2 (5 bases). The CDR3 is made up of 12 amino acids. V shed 6 bases and J shed 5 bases, with 10 bases lying between them. The CDR3 loop is CASSRGFETQYF. CDR3 in DNA: TGTGCCAGCAGCCGCGGGTTTGAGACCCAGTACTTC.

This clonotype was recorded a few times. The rearrangement uses TRBV4-3 and TRBJ2-1; 15 bases match TRBD2. This CDR3 has 18 amino acids. Trimming at V came to 1 base and at J to 3 bases, leaving 4 bases not matched to a gene. The germline V gene has CDR1 LGHNA and CDR2 YSLEER. CDR3 in amino acids: CASSQGTSGGAVYNEQFF. CDR3 nucleotides: TGCGCCAGCAGCCAAGGGACTAGCGGGGGGGCGGTCTACAATGAGCAGTTCTTC.

This clonotype came up a few times. This chain links TRBV28 with TRBJ1-1; the match to TRBD1 covers 7 bases. V was pared by 5 bases and J by 0 bases, with 6 bases of the junction left unmatched. Germline CDR1 reads MDHEN; CDR2 reads SYDVKM. The CDR3 is 15 residues long. The CDR3, as DNA: TGTGCCAGCAGTCTGTTGACAGGGATGAACACTGAAGCTTTCTTT. It encodes CASSLLTGMNTEAFF. Full variable domain (remainder filled in from reference TRBV28 and TRBJ1-1): DVKVTQSSRYLVKRTGEKVFLECVQDMDHENMFWYRQDPGLGLRLIYFSYDVKMKEKGDIPEGYSVSREKKERFSLILESASTNQTSMYLCASSLLTGMNTEAFFGQGTRLTVV.

This chain joins TRBV12-3 or TRBV12-4 and TRBJ1-1; D is possibly TRBD1 (6 bases). Trimming took off 3 bases at V and 0 bases at J, with 11 bases between the two ends. The CDR3 is 15 amino acids. For the CDR3, the DNA is TGTGCCAGCAGTTTCGGGGGGGCCATGAACACTGAAGCTTTCTTT. Amino acids: CASSFGGAMNTEAFF.

V usage is TRBV3-1 and J usage is TRBJ2-3; 7 bases are a match to TRBD2. V gave up 4 bases and J gave up 3 bases; unmatched junction bases: 7. CDR3 length: 15 amino acids. Germline lookup yields CDR1 LGHDT and CDR2 YNNKEL (reference sequence). Written as DNA, the CDR3 is TGTGCCAGCAGCCCCGCCCGGGGAGGGACAGATACGCAGTATTTT. It yields the protein CASSPARGGTDTQYF.